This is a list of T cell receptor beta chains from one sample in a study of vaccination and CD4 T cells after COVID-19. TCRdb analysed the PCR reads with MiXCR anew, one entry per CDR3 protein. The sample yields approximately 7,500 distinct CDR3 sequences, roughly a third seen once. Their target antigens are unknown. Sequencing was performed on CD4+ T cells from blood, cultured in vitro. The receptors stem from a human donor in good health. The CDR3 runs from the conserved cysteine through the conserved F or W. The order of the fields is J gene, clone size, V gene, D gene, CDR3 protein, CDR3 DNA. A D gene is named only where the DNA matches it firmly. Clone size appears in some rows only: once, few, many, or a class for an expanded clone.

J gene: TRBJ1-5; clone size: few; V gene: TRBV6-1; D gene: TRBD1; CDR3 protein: CASTPTAGRGHQPQHF; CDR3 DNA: TGTGCCAGCACCCCTACGGCGGGCAGGGGGCATCAGCCCCAGCATTTT
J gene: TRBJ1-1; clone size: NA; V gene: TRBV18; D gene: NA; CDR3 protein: CASSPEVLRDTEAFF; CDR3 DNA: TGTGCCAGCTCACCTGAGGTACTTCGGGACACTGAAGCTTTCTTT
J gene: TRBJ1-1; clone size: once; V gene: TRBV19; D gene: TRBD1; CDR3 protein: CASSANRGSRDEAFF; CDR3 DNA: TGTGCCAGTAGTGCAAACAGGGGATCCCGGGATGAAGCTTTCTTT
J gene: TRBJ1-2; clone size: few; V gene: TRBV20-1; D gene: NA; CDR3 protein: CSAGGTNYGYTF; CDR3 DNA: TGCAGTGCGGGGGGTACTAACTATGGCTACACCTTC
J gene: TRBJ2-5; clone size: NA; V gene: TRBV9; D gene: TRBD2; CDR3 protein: CASSPGTSGGPQETQYF; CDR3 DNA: TGTGCCAGCAGCCCTGGGACTAGCGGGGGACCTCAAGAGACCCAGTACTTC
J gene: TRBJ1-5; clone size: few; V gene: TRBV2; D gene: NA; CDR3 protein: CASSEASGTSQPQHF; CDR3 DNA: TGTGCCAGCAGTGAAGCCAGTGGGACAAGTCAGCCCCAGCATTTT
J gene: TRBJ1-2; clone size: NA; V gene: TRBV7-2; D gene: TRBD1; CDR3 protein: CASSPRTGHGYTF; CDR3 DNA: TGTGCCAGCAGCCCCAGGACAGGGCATGGCTACACCTTC
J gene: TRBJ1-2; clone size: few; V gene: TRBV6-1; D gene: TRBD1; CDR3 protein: CASKGQPDQGYTF; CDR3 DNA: TGTGCCAGCAAGGGACAGCCGGACCAGGGCTACACCTTC
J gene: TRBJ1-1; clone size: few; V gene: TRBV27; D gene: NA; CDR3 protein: CASSLRGTLAWGNTEAFF; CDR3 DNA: TGTGCCAGCAGCCTGCGGGGGACCCTTGCCTGGGGTAACACTGAAGCTTTCTTT
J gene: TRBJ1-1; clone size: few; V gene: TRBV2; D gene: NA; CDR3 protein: CASSDRLLNTEAFF; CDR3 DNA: TGTGCCAGCAGTGACAGACTACTGAACACTGAAGCTTTCTTT
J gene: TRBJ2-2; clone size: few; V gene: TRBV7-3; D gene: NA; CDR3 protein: CASSLSGADANTGELFF; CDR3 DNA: TGTGCCAGCAGCTTATCGGGGGCTGACGCGAACACCGGGGAGCTGTTTTTT
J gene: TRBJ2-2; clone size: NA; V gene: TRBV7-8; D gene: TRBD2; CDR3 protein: CASSARTSGVAGELFF; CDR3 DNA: TGTGCCAGCAGCGCCAGGACTAGCGGGGTAGCCGGGGAGCTGTTTTTT
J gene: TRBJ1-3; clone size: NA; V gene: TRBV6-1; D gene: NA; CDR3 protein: CASSTLAHSGNTIYF; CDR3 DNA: TGTGCCAGCAGTACCCTGGCGCACTCTGGAAACACCATATATTTT
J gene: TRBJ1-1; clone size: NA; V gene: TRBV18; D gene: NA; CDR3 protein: CASSPPTVIEAFF; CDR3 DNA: TGTGCCAGCTCACCACCGACAGTGATTGAAGCTTTCTTT
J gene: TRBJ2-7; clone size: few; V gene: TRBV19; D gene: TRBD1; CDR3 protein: CASRDRTHEQYF; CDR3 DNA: TGTGCCAGTAGGGACAGGACCCACGAGCAGTACTTC
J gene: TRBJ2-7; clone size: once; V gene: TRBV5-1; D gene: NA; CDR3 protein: CASSSTNRPYEQYF; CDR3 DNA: TGCGCCAGCAGCTCGACGAATAGACCCTACGAGCAGTACTTC
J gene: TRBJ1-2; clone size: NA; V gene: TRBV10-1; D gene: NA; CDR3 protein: CASSESGAYGYTF; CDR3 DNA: TGCGCCAGCAGTGAGTCCGGGGCTTATGGCTACACCTTC
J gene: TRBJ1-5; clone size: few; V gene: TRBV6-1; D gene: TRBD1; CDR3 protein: CASSGEGQVLSQPQHF; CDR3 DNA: TGTGCCAGCAGTGGGGAGGGACAGGTGCTGTCTCAGCCCCAGCATTTT
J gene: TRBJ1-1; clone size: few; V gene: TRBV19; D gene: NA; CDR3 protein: CASSIESGATEAFF; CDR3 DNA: TGTGCCAGTAGTATCGAAAGCGGGGCTACTGAAGCTTTCTTT
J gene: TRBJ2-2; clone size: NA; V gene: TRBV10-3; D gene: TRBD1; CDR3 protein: CAIRAGGNTGELFF; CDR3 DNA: TGTGCCATCAGGGCAGGGGGGAACACCGGGGAGCTGTTTTTT
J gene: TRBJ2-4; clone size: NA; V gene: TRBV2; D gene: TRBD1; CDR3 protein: CASSWDRGADIQYF; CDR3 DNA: TGTGCCAGCAGCTGGGACAGGGGAGCGGACATTCAGTACTTC
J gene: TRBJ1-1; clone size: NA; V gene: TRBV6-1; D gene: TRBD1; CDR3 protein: CASTPGQGRTEAFF; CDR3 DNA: TGTGCCAGCACCCCCGGACAGGGTAGGACTGAAGCTTTCTTT